This T cell receptor beta chain was observed in a study of T cell repertoires in cytomegalovirus infection. Across the whole study: Indications of both CMV infection and matching HLA type were provided by public TCR beta signatures. Study-wide results and limits: Individuals carrying CMV plus the relevant HLA were identified by cumulative frequency of public TCR beta families.

Ten or more counts support this clonotype. Its antigen is not known. This CDR3 region has 19 residues. Between the trimmed V and J ends, which lost 7 bases and 4 bases, there was a span of 29 bases. The germline CDR1 and CDR2 sequences are SEHNR and FQNEAQ (reference sequence). TCRdb fed the reads into MiXCR, producing one record per CDR3 protein. Of around 750,000 distinct CDR3 sequences listed, less than 35% are singletons. This chain links TRBV7-9 with TRBJ2-1; D is possibly TRBD1 or TRBD2 (5 bases each). The sequence was obtained from a human donor in good health (CMV status not recorded). Some clones in this sample may be carry-over from other donors' samples. This specimen consisted of cultured CD8+ T cells from PBMCs, obtained from culture after CMV antigen stimulation. The CDR3: CASTSPGRPGRGKYNEQFF. For the CDR3, the DNA is TGTGCCAGCACATCCCCCGGGCGTCCAGGGAGAGGAAAGTACAATGAGCAGTTCTTC.